The 20 T cell receptor beta chains in this list originate from one sample, sequenced in a study of human T cells and chemical hapten exposure. Regarding time point: patch test 1, 2 weeks after DPC sensitization. As to treatment: therapeutic diphenylcyclopropenone sensitization with weekly scalp DPC. Each CDR3 protein gets one entry after TCRdb re-called the RACE reads with MiXCR. Here the sample spans some 350,000 distinct CDR3 sequences, around 7% being singletons. Sequencing was performed on whole blood, taken in connection with sensitization to the hapten diphenylcyclopropenone (DPC). The receptor source for this set is a woman between 18 and 30 years old with alopecia areata. Some clones in this sample may be carry-over from other donors' samples.

This clonotype was recorded at least ten times. The V call is TRBV20-1, the J call TRBJ1-5; TRBD1 might be the D (6 bases). The CDR3 runs to 14 residues. V was clipped by 3 bases and J by 7 bases, with 16 bases between them. Germline CDR1 and CDR2: DFQATT and SNEGSKA (reference sequence). CDR3 in amino acids: CSASSNRDAQPQHF. The CDR3 DNA sequence: TGCAGTGCTAGTAGTAACAGGGATGCGCAGCCCCAGCATTTT.

This clonotype appeared a few times. The chain combines TRBV18 with TRBJ2-5; D is perhaps TRBD1 or TRBD2 (5 bases each). V was cut by 3 bases and J by 3 bases, with 11 bases left in between. The CDR3 loop spans 14 amino acids. The germline V gene encodes CDR1 KGHSH and CDR2 LQKENI. In DNA, the CDR3 is TGTGCCAGCTCACCGGGGACGGACAAAGAGACCCAGTACTTC. Amino acids: CASSPGTDKETQYF.

At least ten counts were recorded for this clonotype. DNA of the CDR3: TGTGCCAGCACGATACAGGGATTGGGCTACGAGCAGTACTTC. Its translation is CASTIQGLGYEQYF. The V call is TRBV6-2 or TRBV6-3, the J call TRBJ2-7; possibly TRBD1 for D (6 bases). V gave up 7 bases and J gave up 3 bases, with 16 bases separating them. This CDR3 spans 14 amino acids. CDR1 is MNHEY and CDR2 is SVGEGT in the germline V gene.

This rearrangement joins TRBV6-5 to TRBJ1-4; 7 bases agree with TRBD1. There are 17 residues in the CDR3. Unmatched junction bases numbered 18, after V lost 5 bases and J lost 9 bases. Germline values: CDR1 MNHEY, CDR2 SVGAGI. The CDR3 nucleotides read TGTGCCAGCAGTCACAATACCTTACCGCGGGACAGCCAAAAACTGTTTTTT. It translates to CASSHNTLPRDSQKLFF.

This clonotype was seen a handful of times. This chain joins TRBV4-1 and TRBJ1-4; 8 bases fit TRBD1. Germline CDR1 MGHRA, CDR2 YSYEKL. This CDR3 contains 16 residues. V dropped 3 bases and J dropped 3; count of bases not matched to a gene: 6. CDR3 DNA sequence: TGCGCCAGCAGCCAGGCACAGGGGGACCCTAATGAAAAACTGTTTTTT. This codes for CASSQAQGDPNEKLFF.

The CDR3 DNA reads as TGTGCCAGTAGTATACGATGGGGACCCCGGGACGAGCAGTACTTC. It translates to CASSIRWGPRDEQYF. The rearrangement joins TRBV19 to TRBJ2-7; either TRBD1 or TRBD2 may supply D (5 bases each). The V gene lost 2 bases and the J gene lost 5 bases, with 16 bases spanning the gap. This CDR3 is built from 15 residues. Germline assignment: CDR1 LNHDA and CDR2 SQIVND (reference sequence).

This clonotype was picked up a small number of times. J is TRBJ2-3 and V is TRBV12-3 or TRBV12-4; no clear D. Trimming took 4 bases from V and 2 from J, leaving 13 bases between them. The CDR3 has 15 residues. The CDR3 is CASSYWNLATDTQYF. CDR3 coding DNA: TGTGCCAGCAGTTATTGGAATCTGGCCACAGATACGCAGTATTTT.

This clonotype was seen repeatedly, ten times or more. The chain joins TRBV6-6 to TRBJ2-6; 7 positions match TRBD1. Germline lookup yields CDR1 MNHNY and CDR2 SVGAGI (reference sequence). The CDR3 consists of 16 residues. The J segment lost 3 bases and the V segment lost 2 bases, leaving 4 bases of the junction unmatched. The CDR3 sequence is CASSYTRTGGANVLTF. CDR3 in DNA: TGTGCCAGCAGTTACACACGGACAGGTGGGGCCAACGTCCTGACTTTC.

This clonotype came up a few times. This rearrangement joins TRBV7-9 to TRBJ2-7, with 13 bases aligning to TRBD2. CDR3 length equals 15 residues. The V segment lost 5 bases and the J segment 7 bases; nucleotides outside the gene matches: 8. Germline V gene sequence: CDR1 SEHNR, CDR2 FQNEAQ (reference sequence). The CDR3 reads CASSVTSGGPYEQYF. The CDR3, as DNA: TGTGCCAGCAGCGTGACTAGCGGGGGGCCGTATGAGCAGTACTTC.

This clonotype was seen ten or more times. The genes are TRBV3-1 and TRBJ2-6, with no clear D. Per the germline V gene, CDR1 is LGHDT and CDR2 is YNNKEL (reference sequence). The CDR3 length is 14 residues. The germline V and J ends were trimmed by 4 bases and 0 bases, with 4 bases remaining between them. The CDR3 is CASSRNSGANVLTF. CDR3 nucleotides: TGTGCCAGCAGCCGGAACTCTGGGGCCAACGTCCTGACTTTC.

CDR3 sequence (DNA): TGTGCCAGCAGCTTAGACCTACTCCTCTATGGCTACACCTTC. Translation: CASSLDLLLYGYTF. This chain connects TRBV7-9 to TRBJ1-2; no definite D call. The CDR3 contains 14 residues. Germline loops: CDR1 SEHNR, CDR2 FQNEAQ (reference sequence). Trimming shortened V by 1 base and J by 4 bases, and 10 bases separated the two germline ends.

This clonotype was detected a few times. V is TRBV7-9 and J is TRBJ2-3; D gene uncertain. Germline CDR1 and CDR2: SEHNR and FQNEAQ (reference sequence). V shed 8 bases and J shed 0 bases, with 9 bases lying between them. The CDR3 has 13 amino acids. The CDR3 is CASLVSSTDTQYF. DNA for the CDR3: TGTGCCAGCCTCGTATCTAGCACAGATACGCAGTATTTT.

The chain joins TRBV6-6 to TRBJ2-3; no definite D call. Germline CDR1 and CDR2: MNHNY and SVGAGI (reference sequence). Trimming left V 1 base short and J 0 bases short, with 17 bases between. The CDR3 is made up of 18 amino acids. CDR3 protein: CASSYYGWNSASTDTQYF. CDR3 bases: TGTGCCAGCAGTTACTATGGTTGGAACTCCGCTAGCACAGATACGCAGTATTTT.

This clonotype was counted many times. The chain couples TRBV28 to TRBJ1-2, with unresolved D. The CDR3 is 13 amino acids. CDR1 is MDHEN, CDR2 SYDVKM, per germline. Trimming pared 3 bases from V and 7 bases from J, leaving 12 bases between. The CDR3 DNA is TGTGCCAGCAGTTTGGTACAGCAACGTGGCTACACCTTC. Residues: CASSLVQQRGYTF.

This clonotype came up a few times. The rearrangement links TRBV20-1 to TRBJ2-5, with a possible D match to TRBD2 (5 bases). Per germline, CDR1 DFQATT and CDR2 SNEGSKA (reference sequence). The CDR3 totals 13 residues. With 0 bases removed from V and 4 bases from J, the gap between germline ends came to 9 bases. The CDR3: CSARDNRGETQYF. CDR3 nucleotide sequence: TGCAGTGCTAGAGATAATCGGGGAGAGACCCAGTACTTC.

A word on this clonotype: It may be a read error: a sequence one base away is much more abundant. The chain couples TRBV6-5 to TRBJ2-7; D remains ambiguous. From germline, CDR1 is MNHEY and CDR2 SVGAGI. The CDR3 runs 13 residues. CDR3 protein: CTSLGPIEYEQYF. In nucleotides, the CDR3 is TGTACCAGCCTCGGGCCGATTGAGTACGAGCAGTACTTC.

This chain links TRBV5-1 with TRBJ1-1; D is uncertain. The CDR3 has 13 residues. CDR1 is SGHRS and CDR2 is YFSETQ in the germline V gene. Trimming pared 4 bases from V and 5 bases from J, leaving 12 bases between. CDR3 region: CASSIISATEAFF. The CDR3 coding sequence is TGCGCCAGCAGCATCATTAGCGCGACTGAAGCTTTCTTT.

The chain has TRBV20-1 and TRBJ2-7, with D perhaps TRBD2 (5 bases). V was shortened by 6 bases and J by 3 bases, with 15 bases between the two germline ends. The CDR3 contains 13 residues. The germline CDR1 and CDR2 sequences are DFQATT and SNEGSKA (reference sequence). CDR3 amino acids: CSASRGLNYEQYF. In nucleotides, the CDR3 is TGCAGTGCCAGTCGGGGATTAAACTACGAGCAGTACTTC.

The V call is TRBV20-1, the J call TRBJ2-1; 9 bases are a match to TRBD2. The CDR3 is 15 amino acids. Germline V gene sequence: CDR1 DFQATT, CDR2 SNEGSKA (reference sequence). Trimming removed 2 bases from V and 9 bases from J; junction bases left unmatched: 11. CDR3 in DNA: TGCAGTGCTAGAACGCGGGGGGGCCTGCTTCTTGAGCAGTTCTTC. Translation: CSARTRGGLLLEQFF.

The chain couples TRBV5-1 to TRBJ1-1, with TRBD1 as a possible D gene (6 bases). The CDR3 loop spans 14 amino acids. Germline CDR1 is SGHRS and CDR2 is YFSETQ. V was pared by 4 bases and J by 5 bases, with 15 bases between. The CDR3 DNA reads as TGCGCCAGCAGCCCGAACAGGGTAGATACTGAAGCTTTCTTT. This translates into CASSPNRVDTEAFF.